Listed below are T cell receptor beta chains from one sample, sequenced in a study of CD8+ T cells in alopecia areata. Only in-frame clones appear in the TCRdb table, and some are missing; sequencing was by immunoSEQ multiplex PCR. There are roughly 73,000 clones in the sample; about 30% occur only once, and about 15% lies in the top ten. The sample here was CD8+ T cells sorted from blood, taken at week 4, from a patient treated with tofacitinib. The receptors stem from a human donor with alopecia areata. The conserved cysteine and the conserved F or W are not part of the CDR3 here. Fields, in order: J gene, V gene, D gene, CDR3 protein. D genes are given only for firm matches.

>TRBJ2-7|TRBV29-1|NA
SVSTSSYEQY
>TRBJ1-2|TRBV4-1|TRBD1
ASSQAGTGVYGYT
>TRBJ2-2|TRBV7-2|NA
ASSLATGELF
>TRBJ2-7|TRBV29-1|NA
SVGGERGEQY
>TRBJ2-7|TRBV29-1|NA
SVAGSSYEQY
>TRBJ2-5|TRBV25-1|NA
ASNPGGTQY
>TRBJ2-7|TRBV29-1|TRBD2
SVIFSGTSGLSYEQY
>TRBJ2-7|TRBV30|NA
AWSTGPEQY
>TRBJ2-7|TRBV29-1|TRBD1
SVMTGGDEQY
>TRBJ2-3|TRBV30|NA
AWRQISGVRHTDTQY
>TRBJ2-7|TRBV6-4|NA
ASIGPVSEQY
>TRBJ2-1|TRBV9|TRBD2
ASSPIAGPSYNEQF
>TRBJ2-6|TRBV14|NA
ASSQVLGANVLT
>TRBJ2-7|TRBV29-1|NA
SAKNYEQY
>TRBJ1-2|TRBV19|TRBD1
ASSSRDRGFIDYGYT
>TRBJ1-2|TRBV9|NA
ASSVARGPTDYGYT
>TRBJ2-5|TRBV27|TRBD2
ASSSRGVMGETQY
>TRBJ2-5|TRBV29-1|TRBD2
SVGGGETQY
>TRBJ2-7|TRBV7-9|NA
ASSDDPTGYEQY
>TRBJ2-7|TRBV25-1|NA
ASSPMGGGGYEQY
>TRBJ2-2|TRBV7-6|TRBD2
ASSLVLRTSLNTGELF
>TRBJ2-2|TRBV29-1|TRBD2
SVEGLAGEAGELF
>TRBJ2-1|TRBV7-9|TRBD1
ASSSTGDEQF
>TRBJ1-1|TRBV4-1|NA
ASSQENDLNTEAF
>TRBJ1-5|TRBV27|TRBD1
ASSGTGAQPQH
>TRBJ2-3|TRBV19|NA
ASISEDTQY
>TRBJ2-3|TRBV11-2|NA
ASSLGGDTQY
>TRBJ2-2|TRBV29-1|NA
SVVIAGELF
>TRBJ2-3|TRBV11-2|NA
ASSLRADTQY
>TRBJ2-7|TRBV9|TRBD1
ASSPSGGQGYEQY
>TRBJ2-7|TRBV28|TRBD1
ASSLRPGGSYEQY
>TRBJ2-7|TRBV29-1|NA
SVVRTEDYEQY
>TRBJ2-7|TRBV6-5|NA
ASSSTGGKADEQY
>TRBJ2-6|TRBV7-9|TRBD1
ASSVTGAGANVLT
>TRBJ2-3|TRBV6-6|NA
ASGEADTQY
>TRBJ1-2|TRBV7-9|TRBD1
ASAVPRAGTGGLGYT
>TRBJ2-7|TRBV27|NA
ASSLGRAEAYEQY
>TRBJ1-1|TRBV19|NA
ASSGPQGGRAGGTEAF
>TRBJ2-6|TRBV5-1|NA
ASSWEGSGANVLT
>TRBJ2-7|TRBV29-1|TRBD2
SVTSASYEQY
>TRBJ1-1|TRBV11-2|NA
ASSLGRKPNTEAF
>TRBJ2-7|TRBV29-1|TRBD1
SVERGQGDEQY
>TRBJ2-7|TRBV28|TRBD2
ATRGETYEQY
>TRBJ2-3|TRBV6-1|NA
ASLRQY
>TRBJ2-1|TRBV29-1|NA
SVLGKPYNEQF